What follows are 9 T cell receptor beta chains derived from one specimen sequenced in a study of blood T cell repertoires in COVID-19. Here immunoSEQ multiplex PCR was the method, and the copy in TCRdb shows in-frame clones only, minus some. Found here are 200,000 to 300,000 clones, 80% to 95% of them singletons; the top ten hold more than 0.65%. Material: peripheral blood. These receptors all stem from a young man with COVID-19, enrolled during active disease.

This sequence joins TRBV9 and TRBJ2-2, with 9 bases identical to TRBD2. The CDR3 consists of 16 residues. The J segment lost 7 bases and the V segment lost 0 bases, leaving 7 bases of the junction unmatched. Germline V gene sequence: CDR1 SGDLS, CDR2 YYNGEE. The CDR3 region is CASSVADKRGVGELFF. DNA of the CDR3: TGTGCCAGCAGCGTAGCTGACAAGCGGGGGGTCGGGGAGCTGTTTTTT. Full variable domain (outside the CDR3, taken from reference TRBV9 and TRBJ2-2): DSGVTQTPKHLITATGQRVTLRCSPRSGDLSVYWYQQSLDQGLQFLIQYYNGEERAKGNILERFSAQQFPDLHSELNLSSLELGDSALYFCASSVADKRGVGELFFGEGSRLTVL.

This chain joins TRBV2 and TRBJ1-1, with TRBD1 as a possible D gene (6 bases). Trimming shortened V by 7 bases and J by 0 bases, and 15 bases separated the two germline ends. This CDR3 has 15 amino acids. The germline CDR1 and CDR2 sequences are SNHLY and FYNNEI. The CDR3 here is CASKRRTVMNTEAFF. The CDR3 DNA is TGTGCCAGCAAGAGGAGGACAGTCATGAACACTGAAGCTTTCTTT.

The chain recombines TRBV11-2 with TRBJ2-7; D not certain. Between the trimmed V and J ends, which lost 0 bases and 5 bases, there was a span of 11 bases. The CDR3 extends over 14 amino acids. Germline loops: CDR1 SGHAT, CDR2 FQNNGV. DNA for the CDR3: TGTGCCAGCAGCTTAGACATAATAACACACGAGCAGTACTTC. This sequence encodes CASSLDIITHEQYF.

This chain uses TRBV7-9 with TRBJ2-5; D ambiguous. The germline V gene encodes CDR1 SEHNR and CDR2 FQNEAQ (reference sequence). Trimming left V 1 base short and J 2 bases short, with 8 bases between. This CDR3 contains 14 residues. CDR3 loop: CASSLGLLQETQYF. The CDR3 region has the DNA TGTGCCAGCAGCTTAGGACTGTTACAAGAGACCCAGTACTTC.

V gene TRBV3-1 (or the pseudogene TRBV3-2) combines with J gene TRBJ1-5; D gene unclear. V was clipped by 1 base and J by 6 bases, with 4 bases between them. The germline V gene has CDR1 LGHDT and CDR2 YNNKEL (reference sequence). The CDR3 extends over 12 amino acids. The CDR3 sequence is CASSQASQPQHF. The CDR3 DNA sequence: TGTGCCAGCAGCCAAGCCAGTCAGCCCCAGCATTTT.

The chain joins TRBV24-1 to TRBJ1-5; the match to TRBD1 covers 12 bases. The CDR3 extends over 15 amino acids. With 3 bases clipped from V and 6 bases from J, the junction kept 2 bases outside the gene matches. Germline V gene sequence: CDR1 KGHDR, CDR2 SFDVKD. In DNA form, the CDR3 reads TGTGCCACCAGTGATGGGACAGGGGGCGGTCAGCCCCAGCATTTT. As protein: CATSDGTGGGQPQHF.

This clone is a singleton in its sample. The gene calls are TRBV11-2 and TRBJ1-1; maybe TRBD1 (5 bases). CDR3 length: 13 amino acids. CDR1 is SGHAT and CDR2 is FQNNGV in the germline V gene. The V gene lost 3 bases and the J gene lost 2 bases, with 7 bases spanning the gap. The CDR3 here is CASSLQGNTEAFF. The CDR3 coding sequence is TGTGCCAGCAGCTTGCAGGGTAACACTGAAGCTTTCTTT.

The chain has TRBV3-1 (or the pseudogene TRBV3-2) and TRBJ2-7, with TRBD2 matching over 8 bases. This CDR3 spans 17 amino acids. J lost 2 bases, V lost 0 bases, and 9 bases had no gene match. Germline assignment: CDR1 LGHDT and CDR2 YNNKEL (reference sequence). The CDR3 protein is CASSQEGFRGGPYEQYF. The CDR3 nucleotides read TGTGCCAGCAGCCAAGAGGGTTTTCGCGGGGGGCCCTACGAGCAGTACTTC.

This sequence joins TRBV28 and TRBJ2-5; 9 bases match TRBD2. This CDR3 spans 15 amino acids. In germline, CDR1 is MDHEN, CDR2 SYDVKM. The V and J ends lost 5 bases and 5 bases, in that order; junction bases with no gene match: 9. CDR3 coding DNA: TGTGCCAGCAGTCCCGGCGGGGGGGGCCGTGAGACCCAGTACTTC. Translating it yields CASSPGGGGRETQYF.